These 13 T cell receptor beta chains were all obtained from the same sample, sequenced in a study of tumor and adjacent non-tumor tissue in lung cancer. TCRbeta libraries were built with three rounds of nested PCR, modified from ARM-PCR. From the multiplex PCR reads, TCRdb called clonotypes with MiXCR, one entry per CDR3 protein. The sample has 98,000 or so distinct CDR3 sequences, roughly 78% seen once. The template was RNA from unsorted bulk tissue. Distant lung tissue was collected more than 3 cm away from the tumor edge. The sequencing sample was made of distant non-tumor lung tissue. The source of these receptors is a man in his sixties with small cell lung cancer.

This clonotype showed up many times. The chain carries TRBV5-1 and TRBJ2-3, with TRBD2 identical over 11 bases. The J segment lost 10 bases and the V segment lost 0 bases, leaving 7 bases of the junction unmatched. The germline CDR1 and CDR2 sequences are SGHRS and YFSETQ. The CDR3 covers 15 residues. CDR3 sequence (DNA): TGCGCCAGCAGCTTGGAACTAGCGGGAGTTACGTCGCAGTATTTT. It yields the protein CASSLELAGVTSQYF.

Of note for this clonotype: The conserved phenylalanine or tryptophan normally closing the CDR3 is absent here, so this likely arose from a read error. The V call is TRBV11-2, the J call TRBJ2-2; 7 bases match TRBD2. CDR3 length: 14 amino acids. V shed 1 base and J 7 bases; nucleotides not matched to a gene: 3. CDR1 SGHAT and CDR2 FQNNGV come from the germline V gene. In DNA, the CDR3 is TGTGCCAGCAGCTTAGTGCGGGAGATCGGGGAGCTGTTTCTT. Amino acid sequence: CASSLVREIGELFL.

The CDR3 nucleotides read TGTGCCAGCAGGCAGCGCCGGGAAGAGACCCAGTACTTC. Its translation is CASRQRREETQYF. The chain uses TRBV13 and TRBJ2-5; D is undetermined. The CDR3 is 13 amino acids. The germline V gene has CDR1 PRHDT and CDR2 FYEKMQ (reference sequence). Trimming stripped 6 bases from V and 3 bases from J, with 11 bases between.

Regarding this clonotype: This may be a read error: a much more frequent sequence differs by one nucleotide. V gene TRBV5-1 combines with J gene TRBJ2-4, with TRBD2 as a possible D gene (5 bases). Germline V gene sequence: CDR1 SGHRS, CDR2 YFSETQ. V dropped 6 bases and J dropped 11 bases, with 18 bases sitting between them. CDR3 length: 13 amino acids. The DNA of the CDR3 is TGCGCCAGCAACGCCTCCATCGAGGGTCTTCAGTACTTC. It yields the protein CASNASIEGLQYF.

Regarding this clonotype: Its ends do not fully match the called genes, so a read error is possible. The CDR3 loop is CSSSRYGGGQAQHF. The DNA of the CDR3 is TGTTCCAGCAGTCGGTACGGTGGGGGCCAGGCCCAGCATTTT. The chain uses TRBV6-6 and TRBJ1-5; possibly TRBD1 for D (6 bases). In germline, CDR1 is MNHNY, CDR2 SVGAGI (reference sequence). The CDR3 spans 14 residues.

About this clonotype: The junction departs from germline at one end; a sequencing error may be responsible. CDR3 residues: CACSIVRDQYF. Here the CDR3 DNA reads TGTGCCTGCAGCATCGTAAGAGACCAGTACTTC. The chain links TRBV4-2 to TRBJ2-5, with unresolved D. CDR1 and CDR2 (germline): LGHNA, YNFKEQ. The CDR3 is 11 amino acids.

Details on this clonotype: A read error may produce the germline difference seen at one junction end. The V gene is TRBV6-1, the J gene TRBJ2-3; D is perhaps TRBD1 or TRBD2 (5 bases each). The CDR3 runs to 13 residues. Germline CDR1 MNHNS, CDR2 SASEGT. The CDR3 sequence: CPTPGRSTDMQYF. CDR3 DNA sequence: TGTCCCACTCCGGGACGGAGCACAGATATGCAGTATTTT.

The chain combines TRBV4-2 with TRBJ2-3, with a possible D match to TRBD2 (5 bases). V lost 9 bases and J 5 bases, leaving 18 bases between the germline ends. Germline V gene lookup returns CDR1 LGHNA and CDR2 YNFKEQ. This CDR3 has 14 residues. The CDR3 sequence: CASIPKDFRDTQYF. The CDR3 nucleotides are TGTGCCAGTATCCCAAAGGACTTCCGAGATACGCAGTATTTT.

Regarding this clonotype: A much larger clone is a single base away; this may be a read error. The chain links TRBV6-4 to TRBJ2-2; maybe TRBD1 (6 bases). This CDR3 has 13 amino acids. CDR1 MRHNA and CDR2 SNTAGT come from the germline V gene. CDR3 DNA sequence: TGTGCCAGCGGAGAGGGGGACACCCGGGAGCTGTTTTTT. Protein sequence: CASGEGDTRELFF.

V gene TRBV5-5 combines with J gene TRBJ2-7, with D perhaps TRBD2 (5 bases). This CDR3 has 16 residues. Germline V lookup: CDR1 SGHKS, CDR2 YYEKEE (reference sequence). V gave up 5 bases and J gave up 2 bases, with 20 bases separating them. DNA for the CDR3: TGTGCCAGCAGTTTGATCGGGATAGGGAACACCTACGAGCAGTACTTC. Translated, it gives CASSLIGIGNTYEQYF.

As for this clonotype: The final CDR3 position lacks the conserved phenylalanine or tryptophan, pointing to a likely read error. The genes are TRBV11-2 and TRBJ2-1; perhaps D is TRBD1 or TRBD2 (6 bases each). This CDR3 has 18 amino acids. Germline CDR1 is SGHAT and CDR2 is FQNNGV. The CDR3 DNA sequence: TGCGCCAGCAGCTTAGGAGTAGGGGGAGGCTACTACTACAATGTGCAGTTCCTC. This translates into CASSLGVGGGYYYNVQFL.

A word on this clonotype: One junction end disagrees with the germline gene, perhaps due to a read error. This chain uses TRBV14 with TRBJ1-2; D ambiguous. Germline values: CDR1 SGHDN, CDR2 FVKESK. The CDR3 totals 14 residues. The CDR3 is CASNQDRTSHGYTF. For the CDR3, the DNA is TGTGCCAGCAACCAAGATCGGACCAGCCATGGCTACACCTTC.

As to this clonotype: At one boundary the junction diverges from the germline segment, which might be a read error. The DNA of the CDR3 is TGTGTCAGCAGCCCCGGGACAGGAGGGACCATGAACACTGAAGCTGTCTTT. Translated, it gives CVSSPGTGGTMNTEAVF. This chain connects TRBV7-9 to TRBJ1-1; 8 bases align to TRBD1. CDR1 and CDR2 from the germline V gene are SEHNR and FQNEAQ (reference sequence). This CDR3 is built from 17 residues.